The present entry profiles one T cell receptor (beta chain) with its context. Its antigen is unknown. Per-nucleotide qualities are absent, and no much larger clonotype sits a single base away. The sample is drawn from a study of blood T cell repertoires in COVID-19 (dated by TCRdb to 2020 to 2022). Regarding the complete study: Collaborator samples came from the United States, Italy and Spain and covered acute and convalescent phases of COVID-19. The repertoires were made available in a free public database intended to serve as a resource for research on the immune response to SARS-CoV-2. The prospective study material was composed of cDNA or gDNA derived from T cells, B-cell-depleted T cells, or PBMCs. Where available, HLA class I and class II types were taken from metadata supplied by the sample provider and were not determined by assay-based typing. Samples were obtained from the ongoing ImmuneRACE study (first 160 participants) and from some 1,200 subjects provided by 6 global collaborators. Nearly every sample came with metadata listing a de-identified subject ID, COVID-19 status, age in years and sex. Deeply sampled blood TCRbeta repertoires from subjects exposed to, actively infected with, or recovered from COVID-19 were included in the dataset. Beyond this particular receptor, the publication reports: Clinical and demographic metadata were provided uncurated, with the amount varying by source and participant.

Collaborating institutions collected whole blood in K2EDTA tubes following their own protocols. For TCRbeta analysis, collaborators shipped samples as frozen whole blood, isolated PBMCs, or DNA extracted from either of those sample types. TCRbeta CDR3 regions were amplified from genomic DNA by means of the immunoSEQ Assay, a bias-controlled multiplex PCR. On the study's bioinformatics: The number of nucleated cells in each sample was estimated by amplification of reference gene primers within the assay. To quantify the absolute abundance of each unique TCRbeta CDR3 rearrangement, sequence reads were collapsed and filtered. For each sample, productive Simpson clonality was calculated by taking the square root of Simpson's diversity index across productive rearrangements. TCRdb limited this immuneACCESS table to in-frame rearrangements with V and J called. A share of clones is missing; checked studies link under half to unresolved V genes, and the rest is unexplained. From that table come the V and J calls and clone size; the DNA was used to work out D and trimming. Here the sample has about 330,000 clones; over 70% occur a single time. Together, the top ten hold roughly 1.1% of the sample.

The junction carries 15 bases between V and J, which are trimmed by 8 bases and 4 bases respectively. From its cysteine to its phenylalanine, the CDR3 spans 14 amino acids. This entry keeps only the CDR3 DNA: 42 bases, framed from base 1. For CDR1 and CDR2, the germline V gene (reference sequence) lists LNHDA and SQIVND. The sequence was obtained from a woman aged 50 to 60 with acute or convalescent COVID-19. The receptor chain draws on TRBV19 and TRBJ1-3, with TRBD1 as a weak D call on 6 bases. Input material: peripheral blood. The DNA reads TGTGCCAGTGGGGCAGGGGCAGCCGGAAACACCATATATTTT. This codes for CASGAGAAGNTIYF.